This TCR beta chain was sequenced during a study of shared clonotypes between healthy human individuals. Study overall: Two women and a few men aged 18 to 49 made up the donors. Per donor, CD8 memory used one plate, CD8 naive used two, CD4 memory used three and CD4 naive used three.

Some clones are missing from TCRdb's copy, which holds only in-frame ones; the method was immunoSEQ multiplex PCR. The table shows some 500,000 clones, with around 96% occurring only once. The study enrolled healthy HIV-negative adults without recent acute infections or vaccinations as donors. Division of CD4+ cells produced a CD45RA+ naive subset and a CD45RA-negative memory subset. About this clone itself: This same CDR3 is encoded by further DNA sequences in the sample.

Germline-derived CDR1 and CDR2 are SGHRS and YFSETQ. The CDR3 sequence is 14 residues long. Trimming removed 0 bases from V and 1 base from J, with 7 bases in between. The chain employs TRBV5-1 and TRBJ1-1, with D unclear. The origin of this receptor is a young woman in good health. Sequencing was performed on naive CD4+ T cells sorted from blood. Subset of the sample: CD45RA+ positively selected. The CDR3 sequence: CASSLGQPNTEAFF. CDR3 sequence (DNA): TGCGCCAGCAGCTTGGGGCAGCCGAACACTGAAGCTTTCTTT.